The 23 T cell receptor beta chains presented below share a single source sample, sequenced in a study. TCRdb reprocessed the 5' RACE reads via MiXCR and lists one record per CDR3 protein. Of 50,000 to 65,000 distinct CDR3 sequences detected, roughly 30% appear once; the ten largest clones hold roughly 3.3%. Source material: tumor-infiltrating memory CD4+ T cells sorted from the breast tumor. The sample's subset: memory CD4+ T cells, CD4+CD45RO+CD25-. All receptors come from a female donor with breast cancer.

This clonotype was picked up many times. The chain links TRBV6-6 to TRBJ1-2; weak D call: TRBD1 (5 bases). This CDR3 spans 13 amino acids. Deletions cut 0 bases from V and 8 bases from J, with 10 bases between. Germline-derived CDR1 and CDR2 are MNHNY and SVGAGI (reference sequence). The CDR3 region is CASSYSVRDGYTF. The CDR3 bases are TGTGCCAGCAGTTACTCGGTCAGGGACGGCTACACCTTC.

This clonotype was counted many times. V is TRBV5-1 and J is TRBJ1-2; the D is unclear. This CDR3 is built from 15 residues. Germline V gives CDR1 SGHRS, CDR2 YFSETQ. Trimming took 0 bases from V and 0 from J, leaving 9 bases between them. The CDR3 sequence: CASSLEGKTNYGYTF. CDR3 bases: TGCGCCAGCAGCTTGGAAGGAAAGACTAACTATGGCTACACCTTC.

The chain employs TRBV7-9 and TRBJ2-7, with unresolved D. The CDR3 consists of 13 residues. V shed 3 bases and J shed 6 bases, with 12 bases lying between them. Germline V CDR1 and CDR2: SEHNR, FQNEAQ (reference sequence). CDR3 nucleotide sequence: TGTGCCAGCAGCTTTTCTCAGTCCAGCGAGCAGTACTTC. It codes for CASSFSQSSEQYF.

V gene TRBV7-3 combines with J gene TRBJ2-2; unclear D gene. The CDR3 covers 13 residues. The germline V gene has CDR1 SGHTA and CDR2 FQGTGA. V was pared by 10 bases and J by 1 base, with 10 bases between. The CDR3 DNA is TGTGCCACCCGGACGGTGAACACCGGGGAGCTGTTTTTT. Translated, it gives CATRTVNTGELFF. The full variable domain, completed using reference TRBV7-3 and TRBJ2-2, is GAGVSQTPSNKVTEKGKYVELRCDPISGHTALYWYRQSLGQGPEFLIYFQGTGAADDSGLPNDRFFAVRPEGSVSTLKIQRTERGDSAVYLCATRTVNTGELFFGEGSRLTVL.

CDR3 region: CASSLFGGPGTDTQYF. Written as DNA, the CDR3 is TGTGCCAGCAGCTTGTTCGGAGGGCCGGGCACAGATACGCAGTATTTT. The gene calls are TRBV5-5 and TRBJ2-3; D perhaps matches TRBD2 (6 bases). From germline, CDR1 is SGHKS and CDR2 YYEKEE (reference sequence). The CDR3 has 16 residues. Trimming stripped 1 base from V and 1 base from J, with 13 bases between.

The chain uses TRBV3-1 and TRBJ1-2; D is unresolved. V dropped 0 bases and J dropped 7 bases, with 9 bases sitting between them. There are 13 residues in the CDR3. Germline V lookup: CDR1 LGHDT, CDR2 YNNKEL (reference sequence). The CDR3 sequence: CASSQDLTGGYTF. The CDR3 DNA reads TGTGCCAGCAGCCAAGACTTGACTGGTGGCTACACCTTC.

The chain employs TRBV7-2 and TRBJ2-3, with TRBD1 matching 9 bases. The CDR3 sequence is 16 residues long. Germline V gene lookup returns CDR1 SGHTA and CDR2 FQGNSA. J lost 1 base, V lost 5 bases, and 7 bases had no gene match. The chain's CDR3 is CASSVTGGSGTDTQYF. The CDR3 nucleotides read TGTGCCAGCAGCGTAACAGGGGGCTCGGGCACAGATACGCAGTATTTT.

Only a few counts were recorded for this clonotype. The rearrangement uses TRBV7-3 and TRBJ1-1; a weak D match, TRBD1 (6 bases). CDR3 size: 14 residues. Per germline, CDR1 SGHTA and CDR2 FQGTGA. With 5 bases removed from V and 6 bases from J, the gap between germline ends came to 16 bases. The CDR3 loop is CASSPTGRMAEAFF. The CDR3 coding sequence is TGTGCCAGCAGCCCCACAGGGAGGATGGCTGAAGCTTTCTTT.

V usage is TRBV20-1 and J usage is TRBJ1-2; 7 bases are a match to TRBD1. In germline, CDR1 is DFQATT, CDR2 SNEGSKA (reference sequence). J gave up 7 bases and V 5 bases, and 7 bases lay outside the gene matches. CDR3 length: 12 amino acids. CDR3 nucleotide sequence: TGCAGTGCTTTGAGGGGGCGTGTTGGCTACACCTTC. This translates into CSALRGRVGYTF.

In this sample, this clonotype turned up a few times. V usage is TRBV7-2 and J usage is TRBJ1-1; D remains unclear. The CDR3 consists of 15 residues. V lost 5 bases and J lost 5, with 18 bases in between. Germline V CDR1 and CDR2: SGHTA, FQGNSA. This chain's CDR3 is CASSQDSQRGTEAFF. CDR3 in DNA: TGTGCCAGCAGCCAGGATAGTCAGAGAGGGACTGAAGCTTTCTTT.

In its sample, this clonotype was seen many times. CDR3 in amino acids: CASSLTGIGGNTIYF. The CDR3 DNA is TGTGCCAGCAGCTTGACAGGGATCGGTGGAAACACCATATATTTT. The chain joins TRBV5-6 to TRBJ1-3; D may be TRBD1 (6 bases). From germline, CDR1 is SGHDT and CDR2 YYEEEE. The CDR3 runs to 15 residues. The V end lost 1 base, the J end lost 3 bases, and 11 bases lay between the germline ends.

The rearrangement uses TRBV7-2 and TRBJ2-1, with D possibly called TRBD1 or TRBD2 (5 bases each). The CDR3 runs 12 residues. The germline V gene has CDR1 SGHTA and CDR2 FQGNSA. V dropped 5 bases and J dropped 10 bases, with 12 bases sitting between them. DNA for the CDR3: TGTGCCAGCAGCCCAACTAGGGGCGAGCAGTTCTTC. This codes for CASSPTRGEQFF.

J is TRBJ2-1 and V is TRBV24-1; 10 bases match TRBD1. V lost 4 bases, J lost 5 bases, and 4 bases stayed unmatched. The CDR3 has 15 residues. CDR1 KGHDR and CDR2 SFDVKD come from the germline V gene. The CDR3 DNA reads TGTGCCACCAGTGACCGGGACAGGGGTAACAATGAGCAGTTCTTC. It codes for CATSDRDRGNNEQFF.

This clonotype was seen only a few times. The chain couples TRBV2 to TRBJ1-1, with TRBD1 identical over 7 bases. V shed 4 bases, J shed 9 bases, and the junction held 8 bases outside the gene matches. The germline gives CDR1 SNHLY, CDR2 FYNNEI. The CDR3 consists of 13 residues. CDR3 in DNA: TGTGCCAGCAGTGGGGGACAGTCAACACAAGCTTTCTTT. This sequence encodes CASSGGQSTQAFF.

The chain recombines TRBV28 with TRBJ1-2; 7 bases are shared with TRBD1. Germline loops: CDR1 MDHEN, CDR2 SYDVKM. This CDR3 is 15 amino acids long. The V gene end was trimmed by 4 bases and the J gene end by 0 bases; junction bases not matched to a gene: 5. CDR3 amino acids: CASSSTGTANYGYTF. CDR3 nucleotide sequence: TGTGCCAGCAGTTCGACAGGGACTGCTAACTATGGCTACACCTTC.

The rearrangement uses TRBV20-1 and TRBJ1-2; 7 bases are shared with TRBD1. Germline CDR1 reads DFQATT; CDR2 reads SNEGSKA (reference sequence). The CDR3 has 13 amino acids. J was trimmed by 3 bases and V by 5 bases; bases with no gene match: 6. CDR3 DNA sequence: TGCAGTGCTGCGGACAGGCGAGACTATGGCTACACCTTC. This translates into CSAADRRDYGYTF.

V and J are TRBV4-1 and TRBJ2-1; 9 bases are a match to TRBD1. The CDR3 length is 17 residues. Looked up from germline, CDR1 is MGHRA and CDR2 is YSYEKL. The junction had 8 bases not matched to a gene; V was cut back by 4 bases and J by 1 base. The DNA of the CDR3 is TGCGCCAGCAGCCCCCAACCAGGACAGGGGTCCTACAATGAGCAGTTCTTC. It yields the protein CASSPQPGQGSYNEQFF.

The V call is TRBV12-3 or TRBV12-4, the J call TRBJ2-2, with 8 bases fitting TRBD1. This CDR3 spans 14 amino acids. J lost 5 bases, V lost 4 bases, and 3 bases had no gene match. CDR3 in amino acids: CASSSYRGTGELFF. The CDR3, as DNA: TGTGCCAGCAGTTCCTACAGGGGGACCGGGGAGCTGTTTTTT.

The V call is TRBV6-1, the J call TRBJ2-7; TRBD1 aligns across 8 bases. The CDR3 has 15 amino acids. Germline V CDR1 and CDR2: MNHNS, SASEGT. The V and J ends lost 2 bases and 2 bases, in that order; junction bases with no gene match: 5. DNA for the CDR3: TGTGCCAGCAGTGAACCGGGACAGGCTACCTACGAGCAGTACTTC. This gives the protein CASSEPGQATYEQYF.

About this clonotype itself: At one boundary the junction diverges from the germline segment, which might be a read error. The V and J genes are TRBV12-3 or TRBV12-4 and TRBJ2-3; 8 bases agree with TRBD2. This CDR3 spans 17 amino acids. Here the CDR3 reads CASSLRRGGLRTDTQYF. CDR3 sequence (DNA): TGTGCCAGCAGCTTACGCCGGGGGGGCTTGAGAACAGATACGCAGTACTTT.

The table lists this clonotype with many counts. The chain uses TRBV29-1 and TRBJ1-1, with D unclear. Germline assignment: CDR1 SQVTM and CDR2 ANQGSEA. Trimming pared 6 bases from V and 0 bases from J, leaving 11 bases between. The CDR3 runs to 13 residues. Here the CDR3 DNA reads TGCAGCGTAATGCGGGAGTTGAACACTGAAGCTTTCTTT. Protein: CSVMRELNTEAFF.

V is TRBV29-1 and J is TRBJ2-1; 7 bases line up with TRBD1. The germline CDR1 and CDR2 sequences are SQVTM and ANQGSEA. This CDR3 is 16 amino acids long. V was clipped by 1 base and J by 5 bases; unmatched bases: 11. The CDR3 DNA sequence: TGCAGCGTTGAAGTGGGGCGAGGGGGCCTCGACAATGAGCAGTTCTTC. Encoded protein: CSVEVGRGGLDNEQFF.

This chain joins TRBV7-2 and TRBJ2-3; possible D gene TRBD1, 6 bases. Deletions cut 4 bases from V and 3 bases from J, with 11 bases between. The germline CDR1 and CDR2 sequences are SGHTA and FQGNSA. CDR3 length: 14 residues. CDR3 bases: TGTGCCAGCAGCTCATACAGGGAGACAGATACGCAGTATTTT. Protein sequence: CASSSYRETDTQYF. Full variable domain (missing parts from reference TRBV7-2 and TRBJ2-3): GAGVSQSPSNKVTEKGKDVELRCDPISGHTALYWYRQSLGQGLEFLIYFQGNSAPDKSGLPSDRFSAERTGGSVSTLTIQRTQQEDSAVYLCASSSYRETDTQYFGPGTRLTVL.